These T cell receptor beta chains were read from a single sample in a study of post-analysis software for immune sequencing data. One entry per CDR3 protein results from TCRdb running MiXCR on the PCR reads. Among 700,000 to 900,000 distinct CDR3 sequences listed, about 43% were seen once. Sequenced input: blood. The receptors derive from a girl under 18 with multiple sclerosis. CDR3s leave out the opening cysteine and the closing phenylalanine or tryptophan.

>TRBJ2-7|11|TRBV6-5
ASGRVRAYEQY
>TRBJ2-7|15|TRBV6-1
ASSEGGMGTASYEQY
>TRBJ2-1|11|TRBV20-1
SATPPRVIEQF
>TRBJ2-1|12|TRBV29-1
SVITGTGADEQF
>TRBJ2-7|10|TRBV7-2
ASSEGTGEQY
>TRBJ2-7|15|TRBV5-1
ASSRQGGDHSSYEQY
>.|9|TRBV25-1
ASTAGYEQY
>TRBJ2-1|13|TRBV7-2
ASSQTSGVNNEQF
>TRBJ2-1|13|TRBV7-6
ASSLKRYSYNEQF
>TRBJ2-7|13|TRBV11-2
ASSPLVWLPSEQY
>TRBJ2-3|12|TRBV20-1
SAALLDTTDTQY
>TRBJ1-4|13|TRBV6-5
ASRRTGATNEKLF
>TRBJ2-7|14|TRBV5-1
ASSLEGGTAGYEQY
>TRBJ2-6|14|TRBV5-1
ASSPTGKSGANVLT
>TRBJ2-3|14|TRBV6-6
ASSPRDRVGTDTQY
>TRBJ2-1|14|TRBV4-3
ASSQERQGSFYEQF
>TRBJ2-1|11|TRBV6-2/TRBV6-3
ASSGVAVNEQF
>TRBJ2-1|12|TRBV11-1
ASSFGSPTNEQF
>TRBJ1-2|13|TRBV12-3/TRBV12-4
ASSRGQGGNYGYT
>TRBJ2-5|12|TRBV20-1
SACREQNQETQY
>TRBJ2-5|12|TRBV7-8
ASSFPPEVETQY
>TRBJ2-7|12|TRBV5-1
ASSASGLSYEQY
>TRBJ2-4|10|TRBV29-1
SVRDRQNIQY
>.|12|TRBV12-3/TRBV12-4
ASRPGGGRDEQY
>TRBJ2-3|10|TRBV20-1
SAGHLLDTQY
>TRBJ2-1|14|TRBV9
ASSATHSGSRHEQF
>TRBJ1-1|13|TRBV4-1
ASSPGGVIGTEAF
>TRBJ2-1|11|TRBV20-1
SALSINHNEQF
>TRBJ2-5|13|TRBV6-5
ASSPGASVSETQY
>TRBJ2-3|13|TRBV4-3
ASSQEGGSADTQY
>TRBJ2-5|13|TRBV7-2
ASSPQWGIEETQY
>TRBJ2-5|10|TRBV10-3
AISDRGDEKY
>TRBJ1-2|11|TRBV6-2/TRBV6-3
AGSPTAYYGYT
>TRBJ2-3|12|TRBV6-1
ASSGGQLTDTQY
>TRBJ2-5|13|TRBV3-1
ASWMTSGTQETQY
>TRBJ1-2|10|TRBV20-1
SAPQTGSGYT
>TRBJ2-1|14|TRBV20-1
SALAGAGGPNNEQF
>TRBJ2-3|11|TRBV11-2
ASSLALWGTQY
>TRBJ2-6|13|TRBV5-1
ASSLEFTGANVLT
>TRBJ2-1|12|TRBV11-2
ASSLVLRRNEQF
>TRBJ2-1|9|TRBV10-3
AILQGNEQF
>TRBJ2-7|11|TRBV29-1
SVEGQGGYEQY
>TRBJ2-4|12|TRBV7-9
ASSMAYGVREQY
>TRBJ2-1|14|TRBV4-1
ASSQDPGQAYNEQF
>TRBJ1-4|15|TRBV14
ASSSRDRVQGNEKLF
>TRBJ2-4|11|TRBV28
ASKGAAKNIQY
>TRBJ1-5|12|TRBV15
ATSSPPGNQPQH
>TRBJ2-7|12|TRBV6-6
ASTRPDRNYEQY
>TRBJ2-1|13|TRBV20-1
SASPPRVGYNEQF
>TRBJ1-1|13|TRBV7-9
ASSLEGQPNTEAF
>TRBJ2-5|10|TRBV20-1
SARNPQETQY
>TRBJ1-2|16|TRBV29-1
SVEDLTTGQSLNYGYT
>TRBJ2-3|13|TRBV20-1
SAPDGLAERDTQY
>TRBJ2-1|11|TRBV7-7
ASSLVPRAEQF